This T cell receptor (beta chain) was captured in a study of shared clonotypes between healthy human individuals. Healthy HIV-negative adults with no recent acute infections or vaccinations were recruited as donors. J was trimmed by 0 bases and V by 7 bases; bases with no gene match: 13. CDR1 and CDR2 (germline): MDHEN, SYDVKM. The CDR3 is 18 amino acids. Assay: immunoSEQ multiplex PCR; the TCRdb copy retains only in-frame clones and omits some. The sample lists 2 million to 2.5 million clones; roughly 93% were seen once. The material sequenced was naive CD4+ T cells from PBMCs. Subset described: CD45RA+ positively selected. This chain links TRBV28 with TRBJ1-2, with 11 bases fitting TRBD1. The source is a man aged 18 to 30 in good health. Some clones in this sample may be carry-over from other donors' samples. The CDR3 loop reads CASIPSPGQGVSNYGYTF. CDR3 in DNA: TGTGCCAGCATCCCGTCCCCGGGACAGGGGGTGTCTAACTATGGCTACACCTTC.